Presented here are 28 T cell receptor beta chains from one specimen sequenced in a study of T cell responses to AZD1222 COVID-19 vaccine. Data came from immunoSEQ multiplex PCR; TCRdb stores just in-frame clones and leaves some out. Here the sample spans approximately 180,000 clones, approximately 86% being singletons. The specimen was peripheral blood, collected on day 0 of AZD1222 vaccination. The receptor set was obtained from an adult in good health.

V gene TRBV6-4 combines with J gene TRBJ2-3; D gene unclear. The germline CDR1 and CDR2 sequences are MRHNA and SNTAGT. The CDR3 contains 12 residues. V was cut by 3 bases and J by 4 bases, with 5 bases left in between. CDR3 nucleotides: TGTGCCAGCAGTGAGGGGTCAGATACGCAGTATTTT. It specifies CASSEGSDTQYF.

The chain combines TRBV28 with TRBJ2-5; TRBD2 aligns across 8 bases. J gave up 6 bases and V 8 bases, and 8 bases lay outside the gene matches. The CDR3 extends over 13 amino acids. Germline lookup yields CDR1 MDHEN and CDR2 SYDVKM. The CDR3 region has the DNA TGTGCCAGCTGCCGGGGGGGCCGGCAGACCCAGTACTTC. It yields the protein CASCRGGRQTQYF.

In its sample, this clone was seen a few times. The chain has TRBV12-3 or TRBV12-4 and TRBJ2-7, with D hard to call. The CDR3 contains 13 residues. V was trimmed by 3 bases and J by 0 bases, leaving 6 bases between them. CDR3 sequence (DNA): TGTGCCAGCAGTTTCGGCGGCTCCTACGAGCAGTACTTC. It translates to CASSFGGSYEQYF.

As DNA, the CDR3 is TGTGCCAGCTCACCCCGAACAGGGGTAGGGCGGAACACTGAAGCTTTCTTT. Translation: CASSPRTGVGRNTEAFF. V is TRBV18 and J is TRBJ1-1; TRBD1 aligns across 7 bases. V was pared by 3 bases and J by 1 base, with 11 bases of the junction left unmatched. Germline V gene lookup returns CDR1 KGHSH and CDR2 LQKENI. This CDR3 has 17 amino acids.

The chain combines TRBV7-9 with TRBJ2-2; tentatively, D is TRBD2 (7 bases). Germline V gene lookup returns CDR1 SEHNR and CDR2 FQNEAQ (reference sequence). V was trimmed by 11 bases and J by 4 bases, leaving 11 bases between them. This CDR3 is built from 12 residues. The CDR3: CAAGAGTGELFF. CDR3 sequence (DNA): TGTGCCGCGGGGGCGGGCACCGGGGAGCTGTTTTTT.

In this sample, this clone turned up a few times. The V call is TRBV6-5, the J call TRBJ1-2, with D possibly matching TRBD1 (5 bases). The CDR3 is 13 residues long. Germline V gene data show CDR1 as MNHEY and CDR2 as SVGAGI. Trimming stripped 6 bases from V and 5 bases from J, with 13 bases between. The CDR3 protein is CASRPTVDYGYTF. DNA of the CDR3: TGTGCCAGCAGACCGACAGTGGATTATGGCTACACCTTC.

V is TRBV2 and J is TRBJ1-2; no reliable D call. The CDR3 is 14 amino acids. Trimming shortened V by 0 bases and J by 4 bases, and 9 bases separated the two germline ends. Germline CDR1 SNHLY, CDR2 FYNNEI. CDR3 protein: CASSEASRVYGYTF. In DNA form, the CDR3 reads TGTGCCAGCAGTGAAGCGTCCCGGGTCTATGGCTACACCTTC. Filled out from reference TRBV2 and TRBJ1-2, the complete variable domain reads EPEVTQTPSHQVTQMGQEVILRCVPISNHLYFYWYRQILGQKVEFLVSFYNNEISEKSEIFDDQFSVERPDGSNFTLKIRSTKLEDSAMYFCASSEASRVYGYTFGSGTRLTVV.

This clone was seen only a few times. The chain is built from TRBV12-3 or TRBV12-4 and TRBJ1-2, with TRBD1 as a possible D gene (5 bases). The CDR3 runs to 11 residues. V lost 2 bases, J lost 8 bases, and 6 bases lay in between. CDR3: CASSLRGGYTF. The CDR3 nucleotides are TGTGCCAGCAGTTTAAGGGGCGGCTACACCTTC.

This clone has only a few counts. V usage is TRBV5-1 and J usage is TRBJ1-3; D might be TRBD1 (5 bases). The germline V gene encodes CDR1 SGHRS and CDR2 YFSETQ. V shed 5 bases and J shed 1 base, with 10 bases lying between them. This CDR3 is built from 14 residues. The CDR3 nucleotides are TGCGCCAGCAGTTCCGGGGGATCTGGAAACACCATATATTTT. Protein product: CASSSGGSGNTIYF.

For the CDR3, the DNA is TGTGCCAGCGGGACAGGGAACATTGTTGAAGGCAATGAGCAGTTCTTC. Its protein is CASGTGNIVEGNEQFF. The chain combines TRBV9 with TRBJ2-1, with 9 bases that match TRBD1. Per the germline V gene, CDR1 is SGDLS and CDR2 is YYNGEE. The CDR3 spans 16 residues. Losses at the gene ends were 7 bases for V and 6 bases for J; bases not matched to a gene: 14.

This chain uses TRBV9 with TRBJ1-1; weak D call: TRBD1 (6 bases). The ends were cut back, 4 bases at V and 6 bases at J, with 19 bases in the middle. The germline V gene has CDR1 SGDLS and CDR2 YYNGEE. The CDR3 runs 15 residues. The CDR3 nucleotides read TGTGCCAGCAGCCCAGGGGTCCCCAGAGGGCCTGAAGCTTTCTTT. Its translation is CASSPGVPRGPEAFF.

The V call is TRBV30, the J call TRBJ1-6, with a tentative D call TRBD1 (6 bases). Germline values: CDR1 GTSNPN, CDR2 SVGIG (reference sequence). The CDR3 is 16 amino acids. With 7 bases removed from V and 0 bases from J, the gap between germline ends came to 16 bases. CDR3 protein: CASERGSSSYNSPLHF. The CDR3 DNA reads TGTGCCTCCGAGAGGGGGTCGAGCTCCTATAATTCACCCCTCCACTTT.

The rearrangement joins TRBV19 to TRBJ1-3; D is uncertain. CDR1 is LNHDA and CDR2 is SQIVND in the germline V gene (reference sequence). The V gene lost 3 bases and the J gene lost 0 bases, with 9 bases spanning the gap. The length of the CDR3 is 15 residues. The CDR3 coding sequence is TGTGCCAGTAGTATGTCTCCGTCCTCTGGAAACACCATATATTTT. Translating gives CASSMSPSSGNTIYF. Filled out from reference TRBV19 and TRBJ1-3, the complete variable domain reads DGGITQSPKYLFRKEGQNVTLSCEQNLNHDAMYWYRQDPGQGLRLIYYSQIVNDFQKGDIAEGYSVSREKKESFPLTVTSAQKNPTAFYLCASSMSPSSGNTIYFGEGSWLTVV.

This rearrangement joins TRBV7-9 to TRBJ2-1, with TRBD2 matching over 7 bases. This CDR3 is 15 amino acids long. V lost 4 bases and J lost 6; bases outside the gene matches: 9. Germline-derived CDR1 and CDR2 are SEHNR and FQNEAQ (reference sequence). The CDR3 reads CASSSSRRGGNEQFF. Here the CDR3 DNA reads TGTGCCAGCAGCTCCTCGCGTCGCGGGGGCAATGAGCAGTTCTTC.

This chain uses TRBV5-4 with TRBJ2-7; TRBD2 matches 8 bases. V dropped 5 bases and J dropped 2; count of bases not matched to a gene: 15. Germline-derived CDR1 and CDR2 are SGHNT and YYREEE (reference sequence). The CDR3 runs 17 residues. The CDR3 DNA follows: TGTGCCAGCAGTCCCCCCCACGCTAGCGGGCGAACCTACGAGCAGTACTTC. This codes for CASSPPHASGRTYEQYF. Variable domain in full (rest from reference TRBV5-4 and TRBJ2-7): ETGVTQSPTHLIKTRGQQVTLRCSSQSGHNTVSWYQQALGQGPQFIFQYYREEENGRGNFPPRFSGLQFPNYSSELNVNALELDDSALYLCASSPPHASGRTYEQYFGPGTRLTVT.

The table lists this clone with a count of one. The chain links TRBV12-3 or TRBV12-4 to TRBJ1-1; the match to TRBD1 covers 7 bases. The CDR3 sequence is 11 residues long. The trim removed 6 bases at V and 6 bases at J, leaving 1 base unmatched. This CDR3 is CASSQGAEAFF. The DNA of the CDR3 is TGTGCCAGCAGCCAGGGGGCTGAAGCTTTCTTT.

This chain joins TRBV4-2 and TRBJ1-3, with a possible D match to TRBD1 (6 bases). Germline lookup yields CDR1 LGHNA and CDR2 YNFKEQ. Trimming shortened V by 0 bases and J by 4 bases, and 16 bases separated the two germline ends. The length of the CDR3 is 17 residues. Written as DNA, the CDR3 is TGTGCCAGCAGCCAAGAGAGGGTAACAGGGATGGGAAACACCATATATTTT. It translates to CASSQERVTGMGNTIYF.

The chain combines TRBV9 with TRBJ1-2; D gene ambiguous. From germline, CDR1 is SGDLS and CDR2 YYNGEE. This CDR3 is 17 amino acids long. Trimming removed 4 bases from V and 6 bases from J, with 25 bases in between. The CDR3 nucleotides read TGTGCCAGCAGCTCCCCGGTTATGGGGAACGTGTATCATGGCTACACCTTC. This encodes CASSSPVMGNVYHGYTF.

The chain recombines TRBV5-1 with TRBJ2-2, with 8 bases fitting TRBD1. The CDR3 is 16 amino acids. Germline CDR1 reads SGHRS; CDR2 reads YFSETQ. J lost 5 bases, V lost 4 bases, and 10 bases had no gene match. The CDR3 here is CASSLDRDLRTGELFF. As DNA, the CDR3 is TGCGCCAGCAGCCTGGACAGGGATTTGAGGACCGGGGAGCTGTTTTTT.

V usage is TRBV12-3 or TRBV12-4 and J usage is TRBJ1-2; 8 nucleotides line up with TRBD1. With V trimmed by 10 bases and J by 0 bases, 4 bases remained unmatched. The CDR3 runs to 13 residues. In nucleotides, the CDR3 is TGTGCCATCGCGACAGGGGCTAACTATGGCTACACCTTC. Its protein is CAIATGANYGYTF.

The V and J genes are TRBV2 and TRBJ2-5, with unresolved D. The CDR3 totals 14 residues. V dropped 4 bases and J dropped 3 bases, with 12 bases sitting between them. From germline, CDR1 is SNHLY and CDR2 FYNNEI. The CDR3 bases are TGTGCCAGCAGTGCATCCCGCGCGGAAGAGACCCAGTACTTC. Protein sequence: CASSASRAEETQYF.

The genes are TRBV28 and TRBJ2-5; 9 nucleotides line up with TRBD2. V was pared by 5 bases and J by 0 bases, with 13 bases of the junction left unmatched. This CDR3 is 18 amino acids long. The germline V gene has CDR1 MDHEN and CDR2 SYDVKM. CDR3 sequence reads: CASSQPLGLARYQETQYF. The CDR3 DNA follows: TGTGCCAGCAGTCAACCCCTCGGACTAGCGAGGTACCAAGAGACCCAGTACTTC.

CDR3 region: CATSRTSGGGNQPQHF. The CDR3 region has the DNA TGTGCCACCAGCCGCACCTCCGGGGGGGGCAATCAGCCCCAGCATTTT. The rearrangement joins TRBV15 to TRBJ1-5; tentatively, D is TRBD1 (5 bases). V was clipped by 5 bases and J by 2 bases, with 16 bases between them. Germline CDR1 LNHNV, CDR2 YYDKDF (reference sequence). The CDR3 consists of 16 residues. The whole variable domain, remainder taken from reference TRBV15 and TRBJ1-5, is DAMVIQNPRYQVTQFGKPVTLSCSQTLNHNVMYWYQQKSSQAPKLLFHYYDKDFNNEADTPDNFQSRRPNTSFCFLDIRSPGLGDTAMYLCATSRTSGGGNQPQHFGDGTRLSIL.

The CDR3 here is CASSLVTVEEQYF. The CDR3 DNA reads as TGTGCCAGCAGCTTAGTGACAGTTGAAGAGCAGTACTTC. This chain uses TRBV7-9 with TRBJ2-7, with D possibly TRBD1 on 5 matching bases. V gave up 1 base and J gave up 7 bases, with 11 bases separating them. CDR1 SEHNR and CDR2 FQNEAQ come from the germline V gene (reference sequence). This CDR3 is built from 13 residues.

V usage is TRBV4-2 and J usage is TRBJ2-3; a possible D gene is TRBD2 (7 bases). Looked up from germline, CDR1 is LGHNA and CDR2 is YNFKEQ. V shed 0 bases and J shed 4 bases, with 14 bases lying between them. The length of the CDR3 is 16 residues. Here the CDR3 reads CASSQDFSGGPDTQYF. The CDR3 DNA follows: TGTGCCAGCAGCCAAGATTTTTCGGGGGGCCCAGATACGCAGTATTTT.

The chain joins TRBV28 to TRBJ2-5; 10 bases are shared with TRBD2. After removal of 8 bases from V and 2 bases from J, the junction contained 8 bases not matched to a gene. In germline, CDR1 is MDHEN, CDR2 SYDVKM. This CDR3 is 15 amino acids long. CDR3 DNA: TGTGCCAGCGGACAAGCGGGGGGGCTTCAAGAGACCCAGTACTTC. Its protein is CASGQAGGLQETQYF.

This chain connects TRBV29-1 to TRBJ2-2; D ambiguous. The CDR3 loop spans 12 amino acids. The V end lost 4 bases, the J end lost 6 bases, and 9 bases lay between the germline ends. The germline CDR1 and CDR2 sequences are SQVTM and ANQGSEA. CDR3 sequence reads: CSVGGRAGELFF. DNA for the CDR3: TGCAGCGTTGGGGGTCGGGCCGGGGAGCTGTTTTTT.

V is TRBV11-1 and J is TRBJ2-1; D is possibly TRBD2 (5 bases). Trimming stripped 5 bases from V and 0 bases from J, with 11 bases between. The germline V gene has CDR1 SGHAT and CDR2 FQDESV (reference sequence). This CDR3 is built from 15 residues. In DNA, the CDR3 is TGTGCCAGCAGCCAAAGCGGTAGCTCCTACAATGAGCAGTTCTTC. Its protein product is CASSQSGSSYNEQFF.